The clone carrying this T cell receptor beta chain was seen at least ten times. The antigen is unknown. Barcoded TCR alpha and TCR beta cDNA libraries with UMIs came from 5'RACE using constant-segment primers. TCRdb analysed the 5' RACE reads with MiXCR anew, one entry per CDR3 protein. The sample lists around 370,000 distinct CDR3 sequences, roughly 20% seen once, with under 15% in the top ten. This record comes from a study of T-cell memory formation after mild COVID-19. Overall study results and limits: The study found balanced CD4/CD8 in clones contracting day 15 to 85 and a CD4+ lean in later expanders. Specificity for SARS-CoV-2 was not confirmed among the second-wave clones peaking on day 37. The main location of contracting CD4+ clones was CM and EM, and that of contracting CD8+ clones was EMRA.

Sequencing was performed on PBMCs or a T cell subset sorted from them (not recorded which). The TCR sequence derives from an adult woman who had mild COVID-19 (a few samples of this study predate the infection). Cell type and time point are not known.

This chain's CDR3 is CATSDTTGYEQYF. The CDR3 DNA reads as TGTGCCACCAGTGATACTACAGGCTACGAGCAGTACTTC. V gene TRBV24-1 combines with J gene TRBJ2-7, with a tentative D call TRBD1 (5 bases). Germline V CDR1 and CDR2: KGHDR, SFDVKD. The CDR3 sequence is 13 residues long. The V gene lost 3 bases and the J gene lost 3 bases, with 8 bases spanning the gap.